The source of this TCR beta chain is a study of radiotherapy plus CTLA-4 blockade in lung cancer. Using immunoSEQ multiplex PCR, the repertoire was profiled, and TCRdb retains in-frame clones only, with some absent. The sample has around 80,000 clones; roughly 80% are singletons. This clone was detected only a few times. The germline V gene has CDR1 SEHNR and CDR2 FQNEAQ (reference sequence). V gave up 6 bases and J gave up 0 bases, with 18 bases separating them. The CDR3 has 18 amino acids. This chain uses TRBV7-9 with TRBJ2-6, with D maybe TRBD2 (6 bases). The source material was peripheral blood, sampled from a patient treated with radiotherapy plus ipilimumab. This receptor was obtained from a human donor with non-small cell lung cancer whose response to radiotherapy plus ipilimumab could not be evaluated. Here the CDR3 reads CASRSPRDGSSGANVLTF. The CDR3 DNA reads TGTGCCAGCAGATCCCCCAGGGACGGGAGCTCTGGGGCCAACGTCCTGACTTTC.